This T cell receptor (beta chain) came from a study of cytomegalovirus exposure and HLA in healthy donors (dated by TCRdb to 2016 to 2017). About the study as a whole: An earlier analysis of several hundred of the donors reported 276 Gb of sequence data and approximately 120 million unique TCR beta sequences obtained from about 180 million T cells. Roughly 320 gigabases of sequencing data and 70 million to 100 million unique TCR sequences made up an early release that covered some 640 HLA-typed donors. Of the approximately 400 genotyped donors, approximately 80% were placed in the genetic ancestry cluster associated with self-reported Caucasian donors. The study was designed to test whether signatures of past pathogen exposure could be identified by cataloging public T cell receptors. The study used immunosequencing to profile the T cell repertoires of some 600 subjects and linked those repertoires to cytomegalovirus serostatus. Along with the roughly 700-subject first cohort, a separate validation cohort of roughly 110 different subjects was used. The study combined high-throughput TCR immunosequencing, statistical association of individual TCRs with disease status, and machine learning to predict cytomegalovirus infection status. To study patterns of TCR occurrence, a later analysis re-analyzed previously published TCR beta repertoires from around 670 donors and added high-resolution HLA genotyping. The later analysis used no new phenotypic data to find candidate immune exposures, relying instead on TCR beta sequences and their occurrence across donors. An earlier analysis of 500 to 750 of the donors applied high-throughput TCR beta sequencing to assess whether each TCR beta V gene segment acted as functional or pseudogenic. Donor age, sex, ethnicity and CMV serostatus were collected together with the repertoire data. In a later genetic analysis, genome-wide SNP genotypes for 398 of the 666 donors were used, and that subset was treated as a discovery cohort. All discovery cohort repertoires had been generated on a single sequencing platform. HLA typing covered class I and class II loci at four-digit resolution. The number of donors typed differed by locus, with 629-630 for A, B, C, DRB1 and DQB1, more than 500 for DQA1, approximately 570 for DPA1, and 450 to 480 for DPB1. About five DR-DQ haplotypes were treated as single units for association and clustering because of strong linkage in the cohort. Across 300 to 400 genotyped donors of the cohort, an average of approximately 220,000 unique TCR beta nucleotide sequences per donor were sequenced, and around 20% of those sequences were non-productive. Points the paper makes about the study in general: Presence/absence analyses assumed roughly uniform sequencing depth across donors, an assumption that may not hold. In a later analysis, around 17,000 TCR beta sequences were associated with specific HLA alleles at a false discovery rate of 0.05. An earlier analysis of 587 of the donors showed that most TCR beta V segments appeared in productive rearrangements either about 87% or about 30% of the time, which broadly matched IMGT annotations. For the cohort, immune exposure information was limited to CMV serostatus. Most TCR sequences were observed very rarely across donors, whereas some public TCRs were present in many individuals. A few of the identified cytomegalovirus-associated TCR beta chains were confirmed in vitro to be specific for cytomegalovirus antigens. When HLA alleles, especially DR and DQ, strongly co-occurred, attributing TCR associations to individual alleles was difficult. The 87-base-pair reads could not distinguish some IMGT-functional V segments, including TRBV6-2 and TRBV6-3, so those segments were excluded. According to the authors, the approach could potentially be generalized to other disease states and immunological phenotypes. A further reported finding was that TCR beta sequences accurately predicted the HLA-A and HLA-B alleles for most subjects in the first cohort. A total of 150 or so TCR beta chains were listed by the study as associated with cytomegalovirus. Because HLA typing was missing for some donors at each locus, association tests included only the typed subset. This cohort had only TCR beta chains sequenced, and the lack of alpha or paired-chain data limited which features could be detected. Several of the top co-occurrence clusters appeared to be linked to parvovirus B19, influenza, CMV and Epstein-Barr virus, according to a later analysis. The classifier was reported to diagnose cytomegalovirus status with high specificity and sensitivity in both the original and validation cohorts. In a later analysis, most CMV-associated TCR beta chains were found to appear HLA-restricted, with HLA associations seemingly driven largely by CMV exposure. A later analysis found that TCR association rates varied across HLA loci, with DRB1 alleles showing the most associated TCRs and HLA-C alleles the fewest. In a later analysis, HLA-associated TCR beta chains showed more clonal expansion and lower generation probabilities than non-associated chains that were equally common. According to a later genetic analysis, donors in an Asian-associated ancestry cluster had fewer N-insertions in productive TCRs than the approximately 710-donor mean. An association between a missense DCLRE1C variant and V-gene and J-gene trimming of TCR beta chains was found in a later genetic analysis and replicated in an independent cohort. A cluster of highly shared sequence variants was judged likely to be a technical artifact of the sequencing pipeline. Linkage disequilibrium might explain the correlated functional status among segregating V segments, but an unknown experimental factor could not be ruled out. The earlier analysis of around 600 of the donors excluded 15 to 20 rarely observed V segments, including chromosome 9 orphons, because counts were too low.

This clone appeared once. No antigen is known for it. A read error may account for a junction end that differs from germline. From the cysteine through the phenylalanine, the CDR3 covers 12 amino acids. Only the CDR3 region is kept as DNA, spanning 36 bases read in frame from base 1. CDR1 SGHRS and CDR2 YFSETQ were looked up in the germline V gene. The cohort was made up of roughly 670 healthy bone marrow donors. At the time of sampling, every cohort member was nominally healthy, though immune exposures that went unrecorded were likely present. The donor was CMV seropositive and belonged to the group of 250 to 300 seropositive cohort members. A peripheral blood sample was provided by each donor, and peripheral blood mononuclear cells were used for TCR beta sequencing. Genomic DNA was extracted from the blood cell samples with the Qiagen DNeasy Blood Extraction Kit. Library generation was performed with the immunoSEQ multiplex PCR assay. A mixture of 60 forward primers for TCR Vbeta segments and 13 reverse primers for TCR Jbeta segments was used in the multiplex PCR. Amplification of the CDR3 region of rearranged TCR beta genes was performed with a multiplex PCR assay on genomic DNA. Amplified TCR beta libraries were sequenced as 87-base-pair reads on the Illumina HiSeq System. On the study's bioinformatics: A later analysis tallied around 80 million unique TCR beta chains across the roughly 610 repertoires, and some 10 million of those chains were shared by two or more donors. Raw reads were error-corrected and collapsed into unique sequences by a nearest-neighbor algorithm in which closely related sequences were merged to remove PCR and sequencing errors. To assign V, D and J gene segments, CDR3 sequences were aligned to IMGT reference sequences. Each retained sequence needed at least a six-nucleotide match to both a V gene segment and a J gene segment. Rearrangements were classified as productive when the CDR3 lacked stop codons and remained in frame with V and J, and all other rearrangements were classified as non-productive. CDR3 was defined by IMGT convention, running from the second conserved V-encoded cysteine to the conserved J-encoded phenylalanine. The earlier analysis of about 570 of the donors excluded any sequence lacking an unambiguous match to a single V gene segment. An earlier analysis of just under 600 of the donors called V segments functional above 56.7% productive rearrangements and segregating when the between-donor standard deviation exceeded 5%. A statistical classification framework was built to diagnose cytomegalovirus status from the catalog of TCR beta chain sequences. A later analysis assigned V and J genes by comparing TCR nucleotide sequences with IMGT/GENE-DB human TR gene sequences. A later analysis assigned CDR3 sequences and most-parsimonious VDJ recombination scenarios with the TCRdist pipeline. In a later analysis, every TCR beta chain was defined by the combination of its CDR3 amino acid sequence and its V-gene family, and reads without a unique V-gene family were dropped. To address suspected cross-contamination and a sequencing artifact, a later analysis removed over 500 highly shared, low-generation-probability nucleotide sequences. In a later analysis, a clonal expansion index was calculated for each public chain from normalized within-repertoire ranks of inferred template counts. Generation probabilities in a later analysis came from a VDJ recombination model fitted to out-of-frame rearrangements, and those results were checked against IGoR. Hypergeometric tests were used in a later analysis to score TCR-TCR, TCR-HLA and TCR-CMV co-occurrence, with a repertoire-size bias correction applied to the TCR pairs. False discovery rates were estimated in a later analysis by permuting HLA or CMV assignments 20 times. In a later analysis, co-occurring TCRs were grouped with DBSCAN, and TCRdist sequence similarity was added when clustering was performed within HLA-allele-positive subsets. Repertoires with fewer than 30,000 or more than 120,000 public chains, plus five repertoires with anomalous nucleotide sharing, were excluded from co-occurrence clustering. TCRdb carries this immuneACCESS record with in-frame sequences only. Its versions omit some clonotypes, under half of them owing to an unresolved V gene in the studies checked, with the rest unexplained. V, J and clone size are taken as reported in that table, and D and trimming were inferred from the DNA itself. The sample table contains about 90,000 clones; only one count was recorded for around 77% of them. Jointly, the top ten make up over 15% of the sample.

The sequence links TRBV5-1 to TRBJ2-7; D gene: possibly TRBD1, on 6 matching bases. The sequence came from a woman in her sixties in good health and CMV-seropositive. Sequences were obtained from PBMCs. The CDR3 reads CASSHDLGQWDF. The DNA is TGCGCCAGCAGCCACGATTTGGGACAATGGGACTTC.